This section outlines one T cell receptor beta chain sequence together with its context. Its antigen is not identified. Profiling relied on immunoSEQ multiplex PCR, and the TCRdb table lists in-frame clones only, not all of them. This sample yields about 31,000 clones, of which 75% to 90% are seen a single time; 38% belongs to the top ten. This sample was taken from a study of OX40 agonist ivuxolimab in advanced cancers. Study-wide background: Past anti-PD-1, anti-PD-L1 or anti-CTLA-4 therapy was accepted, and 40% had received some. The study, taken as a whole, reports: Clonal expansion from baseline to week 6 occurred in both CD4+ and CD8+ T cells. Compared with CD4+, CD8+ T cells on average had more expanded clones.

The CDR3 extends over 15 amino acids. V lost 0 bases and J 2 bases, leaving 11 bases between the germline ends. Germline V lookup: CDR1 LNHNV, CDR2 YYDKDF (reference sequence). This TCR was recovered from an adult with an advanced solid tumor such as melanoma, head and neck, liver or kidney cancer. The chain joins TRBV15 to TRBJ2-7; D ambiguous. The material was CD4+ or CD8+ T cells sorted from blood, obtained in a trial of the OX40 agonist ivuxolimab. CDR3 loop: CATSRDVGSTYEQYF. The CDR3, as DNA: TGTGCCACCAGCAGAGATGTTGGCAGCACCTACGAGCAGTACTTC.